This T cell receptor beta chain is drawn from a study of molecular identifiers for immune sequencing clone quantification. This CDR3 is built from 17 residues. Trimming removed 4 bases from V and 3 bases from J; junction bases left unmatched: 9. CDR1 and CDR2 from the germline V gene are SGHVS and FNYEAQ. As previously described, bulk TCR libraries were made using listed TCR primers. MiXCR was run by TCRdb on the PCR reads, yielding one entry per CDR3 protein. The sample carries over 550,000 distinct CDR3 sequences, about 25% recorded once. This clonotype was found many times. Naive CD8 T cells, phenotype CD8+CD4-CCR7+CD45RA+, were sorted.

This rearrangement joins TRBV7-6 to TRBJ2-3; 11 nucleotides agree with TRBD1. The sample consisted of naive CD8+ T cells from blood, with Jurkat cell RNA spiked in. Described subset: FACS-sorted CD8+CD4-CCR7+CD45RA+ naive T cells. The sequence came from a human donor in good health. Some libraries in this study had Jurkat cell RNA spiked in. CDR3 coding DNA: TGTGCCAGCAGCTCGGTTCTGGGGACAGGGGGAACAGATACGCAGTATTTT. Residues: CASSSVLGTGGTDTQYF. The full variable domain, rest sourced from reference TRBV7-6 and TRBJ2-3, is GAGVSQSPRYKVTKRGQDVALRCDPISGHVSLYWYRQALGQGPEFLTYFNYEAQQDKSGLPNDRFSAERPEGSISTLTIQRTEQRDSAMYRCASSSVLGTGGTDTQYFGPGTRLTVL.